What follows are 10 T cell receptor beta chains derived from one specimen sequenced in a study of neurological immune-mediated disorders. Indicated time point: longitudinal time-point 2. A single record per CDR3 protein comes from TCRdb applying MiXCR to the 5' RACE reads. The sample includes approximately 82,000 distinct CDR3 sequences, about 12% of them seen just once. Sequencing input: PBMCs. The receptors originated from a female donor with HTLV-1-associated myelopathy (HAM/TSP).

As for this clonotype: A much larger clone differs by one base, so this may be a read error. The V call is TRBV3-1, the J call TRBJ2-7; 7 positions agree with TRBD1. This CDR3 contains 13 residues. Germline values: CDR1 LGHDT, CDR2 YNNKEL (reference sequence). J lost 2 bases, V lost 5 bases, and 3 bases had no gene match. The CDR3 DNA is TGTGCCAGCAGCTTTCAGGGGGCCTACGAGCAGTACTTC. It specifies CASSFQGAYEQYF.

This clonotype showed up many times. The chain has TRBV11-2 and TRBJ2-3, with D perhaps TRBD1 (5 bases). The CDR3 is 14 residues long. The V and J ends lost 1 base and 8 bases respectively, with 13 bases between them. Germline assignment: CDR1 SGHAT and CDR2 FQNNGV. CDR3 sequence: CASSLVGQAGTQYF. CDR3 coding DNA: TGTGCCAGCAGCTTAGTGGGGCAGGCAGGTACGCAGTATTTT.

The sample holds many counts of this clonotype. V is TRBV20-1 and J is TRBJ1-5, with 7 bases identical to TRBD1. CDR1 is DFQATT and CDR2 is SNEGSKA in the germline V gene (reference sequence). J lost 7 bases, V lost 1 base, and 10 bases had no gene match. This CDR3 comprises 15 residues. The CDR3 here is CSARAPGGERQPQHF. The CDR3 DNA reads as TGCAGTGCTAGAGCCCCAGGGGGTGAAAGGCAGCCCCAGCATTTT.

In this sample, this clonotype turned up many times. The chain links TRBV9 to TRBJ2-2; 10 bases are a match to TRBD1. This CDR3 has 19 residues. After removal of 6 bases from V and 4 bases from J, the junction contained 18 bases not matched to a gene. Germline V lookup: CDR1 SGDLS, CDR2 YYNGEE. The CDR3 loop is CASTPRRQGAVLGTGELFF. The CDR3 DNA is TGTGCCAGCACCCCTCGGAGACAGGGGGCTGTTCTCGGCACCGGGGAGCTGTTTTTT.

This clonotype has ten or more counts. This chain joins TRBV7-9 and TRBJ1-1, with a possible D match to TRBD1 (6 bases). Trimming left V 5 bases short and J 10 bases short, with 14 bases between. Germline V gene sequence: CDR1 SEHNR, CDR2 FQNEAQ (reference sequence). The CDR3 consists of 12 residues. CDR3: CASSRGPRGAFF. CDR3 in DNA: TGTGCCAGCAGCCGGGGGCCCCGAGGAGCTTTCTTT.

The chain is built from TRBV7-6 and TRBJ1-1; 7 positions match TRBD1. V trimming: 3 bases; J trimming: 4 bases; junction bases outside the gene matches: 5. CDR3 size: 14 residues. In germline, CDR1 is SGHVS, CDR2 FNYEAQ. CDR3 sequence reads: CASSLRRGGTEAFF. The CDR3 DNA sequence: TGTGCCAGCAGCTTGCGCAGGGGGGGCACTGAAGCTTTCTTT. Based on the CDR3 plus reference TRBV7-6 and TRBJ1-1, the full variable domain is GAGVSQSPRYKVTKRGQDVALRCDPISGHVSLYWYRQALGQGPEFLTYFNYEAQQDKSGLPNDRFSAERPEGSISTLTIQRTEQRDSAMYRCASSLRRGGTEAFFGQGTRLTVV.

This clonotype has at least ten counts. This sequence joins TRBV10-1 and TRBJ1-1, with 9 bases that match TRBD1. This CDR3 is built from 15 residues. The J segment lost 4 bases and the V segment lost 2 bases, leaving 5 bases of the junction unmatched. Germline CDR1 and CDR2: WNHNN and SYGVQD (reference sequence). CDR3 residues: CASSEQQGARTEAFF. The CDR3 DNA is TGCGCCAGCAGTGAGCAACAGGGGGCGCGCACTGAAGCTTTCTTT.

There are many counts of this clonotype. This rearrangement joins TRBV20-1 to TRBJ2-7, with TRBD2 matching 7 bases. The CDR3 has 14 amino acids. Germline V gene data show CDR1 as DFQATT and CDR2 as SNEGSKA (reference sequence). V shed 3 bases and J 0 bases; nucleotides not matched to a gene: 5. The CDR3 bases are TGCAGTGCTAGGGACGGGAGGAACTCCTACGAGCAGTACTTC. Translating gives CSARDGRNSYEQYF.

Ten or more counts support this clonotype. V usage is TRBV9 and J usage is TRBJ2-1, with 12 bases fitting TRBD1. This CDR3 is built from 16 residues. In germline, CDR1 is SGDLS, CDR2 YYNGEE. Losses at the gene ends were 1 base for V and 7 bases for J; bases not matched to a gene: 6. In nucleotides, the CDR3 is TGTGCCAGCAGCGTATCCGGGACAGGGGGCCGGAATGAGCAGTTCTTC. Protein: CASSVSGTGGRNEQFF.

This clonotype was seen repeatedly, ten times or more. The DNA for the CDR3 is TGTGCCAGCAGCCCAAGTTCCTCCGGGGTCTCCTCTGGAAACACCATATATTTT. Residues: CASSPSSSGVSSGNTIYF. The rearrangement links TRBV9 to TRBJ1-3; D is unclear. Trimming shortened V by 4 bases and J by 0 bases, and 20 bases separated the two germline ends. The CDR3 contains 18 residues. In germline, CDR1 is SGDLS, CDR2 YYNGEE.